These 22 T cell receptor beta chains originate from one sample sequenced in a study of T cell repertoires in cytomegalovirus infection. TCRdb called the reads again in MiXCR, with one record for every CDR3 protein. The table lists approximately 490,000 distinct CDR3 sequences, about 11% of them singletons, with roughly 10% in the top ten. The specimen was PBMCs. These receptors were collected from a human donor in good health (CMV status not recorded). Some clones in this sample may be carry-over from other donors' samples.

This clonotype was observed at least ten times. This sequence joins TRBV7-9 and TRBJ2-1; 12 nucleotides match TRBD2. The CDR3 extends over 12 amino acids. Germline lookup yields CDR1 SEHNR and CDR2 FQNEAQ (reference sequence). Trimming took 8 bases from V and 10 from J; bases not matched to a gene: 3. CDR3 sequence reads: CASGLAGREQFF. The CDR3 nucleotides are TGTGCCAGCGGACTAGCGGGGCGGGAGCAGTTCTTC.

The V and J genes are TRBV27 and TRBJ2-7; D is uncertain. The germline V gene encodes CDR1 MNHEY and CDR2 SMNVEV (reference sequence). This CDR3 has 15 amino acids. V lost 5 bases and J lost 3, with 17 bases in between. CDR3 sequence: CASSLKTGGVYEQYF. DNA for the CDR3: TGTGCCAGCAGTCTCAAGACCGGTGGGGTCTACGAGCAGTACTTC.

This chain uses TRBV9 with TRBJ2-1; TRBD2 matches 10 bases. The V segment lost 2 bases and the J segment 4 bases; nucleotides outside the gene matches: 6. Germline V CDR1 and CDR2: SGDLS, YYNGEE. CDR3 length equals 16 residues. The CDR3 coding sequence is TGTGCCAGCAGCGTCCCGACTAGCGGGTCATACAATGAGCAGTTCTTC. Its protein product is CASSVPTSGSYNEQFF.

This clonotype was found many times. The chain carries TRBV5-4 and TRBJ1-6; D might be TRBD1 (5 bases). Germline values: CDR1 SGHNT, CDR2 YYREEE (reference sequence). The CDR3 consists of 13 residues. Between the trimmed V and J ends, which lost 4 bases and 7 bases, there was a span of 9 bases. CDR3 nucleotide sequence: TGTGCCAGCAGCCCTGAGGGGAATTCACCCCTCCACTTT. The encoded protein is CASSPEGNSPLHF.

This clonotype was seen at least ten times. V is TRBV28 and J is TRBJ2-2; D might be TRBD1 (5 bases). Trimming took 2 bases from V and 2 from J, leaving 12 bases between them. The CDR3 contains 16 residues. Looked up from germline, CDR1 is MDHEN and CDR2 is SYDVKM. The CDR3: CASSLLQVLNTGELFF. For the CDR3, the DNA is TGTGCCAGCAGTTTACTACAGGTTCTCAACACCGGGGAGCTGTTTTTT.

This clonotype appeared a few times. The chain carries TRBV5-6 and TRBJ1-1; the D gene is possibly TRBD1 (6 bases). Trimming shortened V by 0 bases and J by 4 bases, and 7 bases separated the two germline ends. This CDR3 is built from 13 residues. Germline V gene lookup returns CDR1 SGHDT and CDR2 YYEEEE. CDR3 sequence reads: CASSLATGTEAFF. CDR3 DNA: TGTGCCAGCAGCTTGGCGACAGGCACTGAAGCTTTCTTT.

This clonotype was seen ten or more times. This chain links TRBV7-8 with TRBJ2-7; D ambiguous. V lost 5 bases to trimming and J lost 2 bases, with 13 bases between them. This CDR3 has 14 amino acids. Germline V CDR1 and CDR2: SGHVS, FQNEAQ. CDR3 in DNA: TGTGCCAGCAGCCACCGGACCGACACCTACGAGCAGTACTTC. Encoded protein: CASSHRTDTYEQYF.

This clonotype has a count of ten or more. J is TRBJ2-3 and V is TRBV7-6, with 9 bases lining up with TRBD1. From germline, CDR1 is SGHVS and CDR2 FNYEAQ. The CDR3 is 16 amino acids. V was pared by 2 bases and J by 0 bases, with 3 bases of the junction left unmatched. The chain's CDR3 is CASSLNRGQSTDTQYF. The CDR3 region has the DNA TGTGCCAGCAGCTTAAACAGGGGGCAAAGCACAGATACGCAGTATTTT. The full variable domain, with the rest looked up from reference TRBV7-6 and TRBJ2-3, is GAGVSQSPRYKVTKRGQDVALRCDPISGHVSLYWYRQALGQGPEFLTYFNYEAQQDKSGLPNDRFSAERPEGSISTLTIQRTEQRDSAMYRCASSLNRGQSTDTQYFGPGTRLTVL.

This chain joins TRBV9 and TRBJ2-5; D unresolved. The CDR3 consists of 16 residues. V was shortened by 0 bases and J by 0 bases, with 12 bases between the two germline ends. The germline V gene has CDR1 SGDLS and CDR2 YYNGEE. CDR3 DNA: TGTGCCAGCAGCGTAGACCCAGAGAAGTACCAAGAGACCCAGTACTTC. It yields the protein CASSVDPEKYQETQYF. Looking up the rest from reference TRBV9 and TRBJ2-5 gives the full variable domain: DSGVTQTPKHLITATGQRVTLRCSPRSGDLSVYWYQQSLDQGLQFLIQYYNGEERAKGNILERFSAQQFPDLHSELNLSSLELGDSALYFCASSVDPEKYQETQYFGPGTRLLVL.

Ten or more counts support this clonotype. This chain connects TRBV6-2 or TRBV6-3 to TRBJ1-5, with a weak D call TRBD1 (5 bases). Per germline, CDR1 MNHEY and CDR2 SVGEGT. The CDR3 totals 15 residues. The V end lost 8 bases, the J end lost 10 bases, and 24 bases lay between the germline ends. The CDR3 nucleotides are TGTGCCAGCCGTGAGGGCAGGGTCGAATTGGGACCCCAGCATTTT. As protein: CASREGRVELGPQHF.

This clonotype was detected ten times or more. The V call is TRBV7-3, the J call TRBJ2-3, with D perhaps TRBD2 (6 bases). Germline CDR1 SGHTA, CDR2 FQGTGA. Trimming removed 2 bases at V and 7 bases at J, with 16 bases between. The CDR3 runs 15 residues. Here the CDR3 reads CASSLRDGGRHTQYF. In nucleotides, the CDR3 is TGTGCCAGCAGCTTACGGGACGGAGGGAGACATACGCAGTATTTT.

This clonotype was seen ten or more times. J is TRBJ1-2 and V is TRBV6-1, with D unclear. Germline V gene lookup returns CDR1 MNHNS and CDR2 SASEGT. The CDR3 covers 10 residues. V gave up 10 bases and J gave up 8 bases, with 11 bases separating them. CDR3 bases: TGTGCCACCCTTTCGGGGGGCTACACCTTC. It codes for CATLSGGYTF.

The table lists this clonotype with a few counts. The V gene is TRBV10-3, the J gene TRBJ1-1; 7 bases line up with TRBD1. Germline V lookup: CDR1 ENHRY, CDR2 SYGVKD. Trimming took 2 bases from V and 2 from J; bases not matched to a gene: 2. The CDR3 totals 14 residues. The DNA of the CDR3 is TGTGCCATCAGTGAGGGACAGGTAAACACTGAAGCTTTCTTT. As protein: CAISEGQVNTEAFF.

This chain links TRBV4-2 with TRBJ1-2; no clear D gene. CDR1 is LGHNA, CDR2 YNFKEQ, per germline. CDR3 length: 14 residues. V was shortened by 0 bases and J by 4 bases, with 9 bases between the two germline ends. The DNA for the CDR3 is TGTGCCAGCAGCCAAGAAGGGAGCCCCTATGGCTACACCTTC. Translating gives CASSQEGSPYGYTF.

This clonotype was detected many times. V and J are TRBV7-6 and TRBJ2-1; TRBD1 or TRBD2 may be the D gene (5 bases each). CDR1 and CDR2 (germline): SGHVS, FNYEAQ. V lost 4 bases to trimming and J lost 2 bases, with 15 bases between them. CDR3 length: 16 residues. CDR3 sequence (DNA): TGTGCCAGCAGCTCGAAACTAGGGGAAACCTACAATGAGCAGTTCTTC. Its translation: CASSSKLGETYNEQFF.

This clonotype was counted between two and nine times. The chain couples TRBV27 to TRBJ1-4, with 9 bases that match TRBD1. The V segment lost 4 bases and the J segment 4 bases; nucleotides outside the gene matches: 7. CDR3 length equals 16 residues. CDR1 MNHEY and CDR2 SMNVEV come from the germline V gene (reference sequence). The CDR3 spells CASSSRTGEDNEKLFF. The CDR3 bases are TGTGCCAGCAGTTCCCGGACAGGGGAAGATAATGAAAAACTGTTTTTT.

The sample holds many counts of this clonotype. This rearrangement joins TRBV11-2 to TRBJ2-1; 7 positions agree with TRBD1. Germline CDR1 reads SGHAT; CDR2 reads FQNNGV. V shed 6 bases and J 0 bases; nucleotides not matched to a gene: 11. The CDR3 consists of 17 residues. CDR3 sequence (DNA): TGTGCCAGCAGTGATGAGCCACAGGGGAACTCCTACAATGAGCAGTTCTTC. It is translated as CASSDEPQGNSYNEQFF.

This clonotype was counted at least ten times. The chain couples TRBV20-1 to TRBJ1-3; tentative D call: TRBD1 (5 bases). The CDR3 totals 15 residues. V was clipped by 4 bases and J by 3 bases, with 16 bases between them. CDR1 and CDR2 (germline): DFQATT, SNEGSKA (reference sequence). The CDR3 protein is CSATPTDAIGNTIYF. The CDR3 coding sequence is TGCAGTGCTACGCCGACAGACGCCATTGGAAACACCATATATTTT.

In this sample, this clonotype turned up a few times. The J gene is TRBJ2-1, the V gene TRBV12-3 or TRBV12-4, with 10 bases identical to TRBD2. The trim removed 5 bases at V and 6 bases at J, leaving 10 bases unmatched. The CDR3 length is 16 residues. The chain's CDR3 is CASSPKLAGWVNEQFF. In nucleotides, the CDR3 is TGTGCCAGCAGTCCAAAACTAGCGGGATGGGTCAATGAGCAGTTCTTC.

This clonotype was recorded at least ten times. The rearrangement joins TRBV12-3 or TRBV12-4 to TRBJ1-1, with 7 bases identical to TRBD1. The CDR3 has 14 amino acids. V lost 7 bases and J lost 4; bases outside the gene matches: 9. CDR3 region: CASTKLGQLTEAFF. The CDR3 DNA is TGTGCCAGCACCAAATTGGGACAGCTCACTGAAGCTTTCTTT.

CDR3 protein: CASSQGLLDYEQFF. As DNA, the CDR3 is TGTGCCAGCAGCCAGGGACTGCTCGACTATGAGCAGTTCTTC. This rearrangement joins TRBV2 to TRBJ2-1, with TRBD2 as a possible D gene (6 bases). The germline CDR1 and CDR2 sequences are SNHLY and FYNNEI. V was pared by 6 bases and J by 8 bases, with 17 bases between. The CDR3 contains 14 residues.

This clonotype was found a few times. The chain's CDR3 is CASSASRLAGGTDTQYF. The CDR3 coding sequence is TGTGCCAGCAGCGCTTCTAGACTAGCGGGGGGCACAGATACGCAGTATTTT. The J gene is TRBJ2-3, the V gene TRBV9; the match to TRBD2 covers 12 bases. Germline V CDR1 and CDR2: SGDLS, YYNGEE. This CDR3 is 17 amino acids long. V lost 3 bases and J lost 1; bases outside the gene matches: 6.